The following is a T cell receptor beta chain sequence with its context. Its recognized antigen is unknown. No base quality values were provided; no much bigger clone lies one nucleotide off. This specimen includes other DNA sequences encoding the same CDR3. The sample comes from a study of blood T cell repertoires in COVID-19 (TCRdb year 2020). Background for the entire study: Samples covering the acute and convalescent phases of COVID-19 were provided by collaborators in the United States, Italy and Spain. Samples were obtained from the ongoing ImmuneRACE study (first 160 participants) and from about 1,300 subjects provided by 6 global collaborators. Sample metadata almost always included a de-identified subject ID, COVID-19 status, age in years and sex. The material from the prospective study consisted of cDNA or gDNA derived from T cells, B-cell-depleted T cells, or PBMCs. HLA class I and class II types, where available, came from metadata supplied by the sample provider rather than from assay-based typing. Deeply sampled blood TCRbeta repertoires from subjects exposed to, actively infected with, or recovered from COVID-19 were included in the dataset. The repertoires were made available in a free public database intended to serve as a resource for research on the immune response to SARS-CoV-2. The research as a whole found: The amount of clinical and demographic metadata varied by source and participant and was provided uncurated.

TCRbeta CDR3 regions were amplified from genomic DNA using the immunoSEQ Assay, a bias-controlled multiplex PCR. The source study handled its data this way. Nucleated cell counts per sample were estimated from amplification of reference gene primers within the assay. To quantify the absolute abundance of each unique TCRbeta CDR3 rearrangement, sequence reads were collapsed and filtered. For each sample, productive Simpson clonality was calculated as the square root of Simpson's diversity index over productive rearrangements. In its TCRdb copy, this immuneACCESS table keeps in-frame sequences only and misses some clones. Where compared with another copy, unresolved V genes explain less than half of these, and the others have no known cause. V, J and clone size are taken as reported in that table, and D and trimming were inferred from the DNA itself. The sample records some 500,000 clones, 88% of which are singletons. Over 1.5% of the sample lies in the top ten.

From the cysteine up to the phenylalanine, the CDR3 has a length of 15 residues. The kept DNA is CDR3 alone, 45 bases in frame from the first base. The junction shows trimming of 1 base on V and 1 base on J, and the gene matches do not reach 3 bases of it. The CDR1 and CDR2 encoded by the germline V gene are SGHTA and FQGNSA. Participants in the prospective study were enrolled through a virtual design, were aged roughly 18 to 90 years, and lived in about two dozen United States geographic areas. Cohort assignment in the prospective study relied on participant-reported clinical history from a screening survey and a study questionnaire. Recovered participants in ImmuneRACE Cohort 3 were defined as having two consecutive negative NP/OP PCR tests, clearance from a healthcare professional, or resolution of symptoms. In the prospective study, whole blood, serum and a nasopharyngeal or oropharyngeal swab were collected from each participant by mobile phlebotomists. Additional blood draws and questionnaires over an approximately two-month period could optionally be provided by prospective study participants. Before DNA extraction, blood samples from the prospective study were shipped at room temperature or frozen.

The receptor was derived from a woman aged 40 to 50 who had recovered from COVID-19. Here the chain combines TRBV7-2 and TRBJ2-7, with 8 bases in between that match TRBD2. The sample consisted of PBMCs or T cells enriched from blood (not recorded which). CDR3 region: CASSLVPSGSYEQYF. The nucleotide sequence is given as TGTGCCAGCAGCTTAGTTCCTAGCGGGTCCTACGAGCAGTACTTC. With all but the CDR3 taken from the reference TRBV7-2 and TRBJ2-7 genes, the full variable domain is: GAGVSQSPSNKVTEKGKDVELRCDPISGHTALYWYRQSLGQGLEFLIYFQGNSAPDKSGLPSDRFSAERTGGSVSTLTIQRTQQEDSAVYLCASSLVPSGSYEQYFGPGTRLTVT.